This T cell receptor beta chain comes out of a study of shared clonotypes between healthy human individuals. Assay used: immunoSEQ multiplex PCR; TCRdb lists only in-frame clones, some missing. The sample contains about 2,200,000 clones, around 93% of which appear only once. V was shortened by 6 bases and J by 6 bases, with 11 bases between the two germline ends. The length of the CDR3 is 11 residues. Germline V CDR1 and CDR2: SQVTM, ANQGSEA. The naive CD8 population came from CD45RO-negative cells selected for CCR7, without terminally differentiated effector memory CD45RA+ cells. This chain joins TRBV29-1 and TRBJ1-2; D is uncertain. This receptor was identified in a young man in good health. Some clones in this sample may be carry-over from other donors' samples. Sequences were obtained from naive CD8+ T cells from PBMCs. For the CDR3, the DNA is TGCAGCGTCCCCTGGACCCATGGCTACACCTTC. It is translated as CSVPWTHGYTF.